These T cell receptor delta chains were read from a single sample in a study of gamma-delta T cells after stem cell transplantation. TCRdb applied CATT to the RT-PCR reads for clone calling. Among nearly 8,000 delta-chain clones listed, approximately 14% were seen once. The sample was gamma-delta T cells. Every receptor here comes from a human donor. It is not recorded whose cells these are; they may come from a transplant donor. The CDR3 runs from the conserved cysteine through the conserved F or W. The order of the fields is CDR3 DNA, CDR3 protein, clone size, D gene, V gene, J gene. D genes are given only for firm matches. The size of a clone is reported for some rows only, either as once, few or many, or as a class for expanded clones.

TGTGCTCTTGGAGCGGAGGTGCCCTTCGGAGACACCGATAAACTCATCTTT	CALGAEVPFGDTDKLIF	few	.	TRDV1	TRDJ1
TGTGCTCTTGGGGAACAGATACCTCCTCCCCGTCGCGCCGCTGGGGGATACGAAGCACAACTCTTCTTT	CALGEQIPPPRRAAGGYEAQLFF	medium-sized	TRDD3	TRDV1	TRDJ2
TGTGCTCTTGGGCGATGGTCACTGCATTCAGTACTGGGGGATACGTCGTACACCGATAAACTCATCTTT	CALGRWSLHSVLGDTSYTDKLIF	few	TRDD3	TRDV1	TRDJ1
TGTGCTCTTGGGGAGCCCGTACTGGGGGACCATTTGACAGCACAACTCTTCTTT	CALGEPVLGDHLTAQLFF	.	TRDD3	TRDV1	TRDJ2
TGTGCTCTTGGGGCAGCCTCCCTTGACTCAAAACTCATCTTT	CALGAASLDSKLIF	medium-sized	.	TRDV1	TRDJ1
TGTGCAGCAAGGCTGGGGGATACGAGGGTGACAGCACAACTCTTCTTT	CAARLGDTRVTAQLFF	few	TRDD3	TRAV29/DV5	TRDJ2
TGTGCTCTTAAAGATGACTTCCGTCGTATCGTACTTAGGGCGGTCGCCGATAAACTCATCTTT	CALKDDFRRIVLRAVADKLIF	few	.	TRDV1	TRDJ1
TGTGCTCTTGGGGAACTTCGGGCCCTGGGGGATACGTACACCGATAAACTCATCTTT	CALGELRALGDTYTDKLIF	medium-sized	TRDD3	TRDV1	TRDJ1
TGTGCTCTTGGGGAACTGCCATTCCTACATCGGGATACGACCGATAAACTCATCTTT	CALGELPFLHRDTTDKLIF	medium-sized	.	TRDV1	TRDJ1
TGTGCTCTTGGGGCCCTTCCTGCGAACACCGATAAACTCATCTTT	CALGALPANTDKLIF	medium-sized	TRDD2	TRDV1	TRDJ1
TGTGCCTGTGACACAAAACTGGGGGATACGCTCGCACAACTCTTCTTT	CACDTKLGDTLAQLFF	.	TRDD3	TRDV2	TRDJ2
TGTGCCTCCTATACCGCTACTGGACTCCCCCTATACACCGATAAACTCATCTTT	CASYTATGLPLYTDKLIF	medium-sized	.	TRDV3	TRDJ1
TGTGCTCTTGGGGACCTGCCCCCGCTTATTACGGGTGCGATGGAACTCATCTTT	CALGDLPPLITGAMELIF	.	.	TRDV1	TRDJ1
TGTGCCTGTGACATACTGGGGGCGTCAGCACAACTCTTCTTT	CACDILGASAQLFF	few	TRDD3	TRDV2	TRDJ2
TGTGCTCTTGGGGGACGGACCAACTACTGGGGGATTGAGGTGGTGACCGATAAACTCATCTTT	CALGGRTNYWGIEVVTDKLIF	.	TRDD3	TRDV1	TRDJ1
TGTGCTCTTGGGGATTTGTGGGGGATTGATAAACTCATCTTT	CALGDLWGIDKLIF	medium-sized	TRDD3	TRDV1	TRDJ1
TGTGCTCTTGGGGAACTATCCCCCCTGGACTACACCGATAAACTCATCTTT	CALGELSPLDYTDKLIF	few	.	TRDV1	TRDJ1
TGTGCCTGTGACATTAGGCGGCGACTGGGCTGGGACACCCGACAGATGTTTTTC	CACDIRRRLGWDTRQMFF	medium-sized	.	TRDV2	TRDJ3
TGTGCCTGTGACACCAAACTGGGGGATACGCCTGTCGTCTGGGACACCCGACAGATGTTTTTC	CACDTKLGDTPVVWDTRQMFF	.	TRDD3	TRDV2	TRDJ3
TGTGCCTGTGACAAGGTCTGGGGGATACAAGGCGATAAACTCATCTTT	CACDKVWGIQGDKLIF	medium-sized	TRDD3	TRDV2	TRDJ1